The 15 T cell receptor beta chains presented below share a single source sample, sequenced in a study of regulatory and conventional T cells in RAG deficiency. The sorted conventional CD4+ T cells were CD25-low and CD127-high, with genomic DNA sequenced. Method: immunoSEQ multiplex PCR; TCRdb's copy keeps in-frame clones and lacks some. The top ten hold 1.4% to 1.5% of the sample, which has 7,000 to 9,500 clones, around 94% seen once. Material: CD4+ effector T cells sorted from blood. The receptors originated from a human donor with RAG deficiency presenting as severe combined immunodeficiency.

This clone was recorded a few times. The J gene is TRBJ2-7, the V gene TRBV20-1; unclear D gene. The CDR3 totals 11 residues. Looked up from germline, CDR1 is DFQATT and CDR2 is SNEGSKA (reference sequence). The germline V and J ends were trimmed by 1 base and 2 bases, with 3 bases remaining between them. CDR3: CSARGAYEQYF. The DNA for the CDR3 is TGCAGTGCTAGAGGGGCCTACGAGCAGTACTTC.

The chain combines TRBV11-2 with TRBJ2-7, with 7 bases that match TRBD2. Trimming removed 4 bases from V and 3 bases from J; junction bases left unmatched: 9. Germline V lookup: CDR1 SGHAT, CDR2 FQNNGV. This CDR3 has 15 amino acids. The chain's CDR3 is CASSSPGLGLYEQYF. For the CDR3, the DNA is TGTGCCAGCAGCTCACCAGGACTAGGCCTCTACGAGCAGTACTTC.

In its sample, this clone was seen a few times. The gene calls are TRBV6-6 and TRBJ2-7; D gene ambiguous. The germline V and J ends were trimmed by 2 bases and 2 bases, with 10 bases remaining between them. The germline V gene has CDR1 MNHNY and CDR2 SVGAGI (reference sequence). The CDR3 is 14 amino acids. CDR3 bases: TGTGCCAGCAGTTACCCTGGGCAAGCCTACGAGCAGTACTTC. This codes for CASSYPGQAYEQYF.

The chain links TRBV6-5 to TRBJ1-1; the D is unclear. V was pared by 4 bases and J by 0 bases, with 9 bases between. Germline loops: CDR1 MNHEY, CDR2 SVGAGI. The CDR3 is 14 amino acids. CDR3 in amino acids: CASSFSLMNTEAFF. The CDR3 DNA follows: TGTGCCAGCAGTTTCTCCTTGATGAACACTGAAGCTTTCTTT.

V and J are TRBV11-2 and TRBJ1-4; D gene uncertain. The CDR3 is 13 residues long. CDR1 is SGHAT, CDR2 FQNNGV, per germline. The ends were cut back, 5 bases at V and 7 bases at J, with 11 bases in the middle. As DNA, the CDR3 is TGTGCCAGCAGCCTCCCTGGAGCTGAAAAACTGTTTTTT. Its translation is CASSLPGAEKLFF.

The chain has TRBV7-2 and TRBJ2-7; the D is unclear. Trimming removed 4 bases at V and 2 bases at J, with 3 bases between. The CDR3 is 11 amino acids. The V gene's germline CDR1 is SGHTA and CDR2 FQGNSA. The CDR3: CASSSPYEQYF. As DNA, the CDR3 is TGTGCCAGCAGCTCCCCCTACGAGCAGTACTTC.

The chain combines TRBV19 with TRBJ2-5; 8 bases are a match to TRBD1. From germline, CDR1 is LNHDA and CDR2 SQIVND (reference sequence). CDR3 size: 14 residues. The J segment lost 7 bases and the V segment lost 1 base, leaving 5 bases of the junction unmatched. The chain's CDR3 is CASSIADRGGTQYF. The CDR3 DNA follows: TGTGCCAGTAGTATAGCCGACAGGGGCGGGACCCAGTACTTC. Looking up the rest from reference TRBV19 and TRBJ2-5 gives the full variable domain: DGGITQSPKYLFRKEGQNVTLSCEQNLNHDAMYWYRQDPGQGLRLIYYSQIVNDFQKGDIAEGYSVSREKKESFPLTVTSAQKNPTAFYLCASSIADRGGTQYFGPGTRLLVL.

The chain employs TRBV15 and TRBJ2-7; tentative D call: TRBD2 (6 bases). V was cut by 4 bases and J by 4 bases, with 17 bases left in between. Germline CDR1 LNHNV, CDR2 YYDKDF (reference sequence). The CDR3 consists of 15 residues. CDR3: CATSMGLGGIYEQYF. CDR3 nucleotide sequence: TGTGCCACCAGCATGGGGCTGGGGGGTATATACGAGCAGTACTTC.

The rearrangement links TRBV13 to TRBJ1-4; no reliable D call. There are 13 residues in the CDR3. Trimming took off 1 base at V and 0 bases at J, with 0 bases between the two ends. CDR1 is PRHDT, CDR2 FYEKMQ, per germline (reference sequence). CDR3 loop: CASSLATNEKLFF. The CDR3 nucleotides are TGTGCCAGCAGCTTAGCAACTAATGAAAAACTGTTTTTT.

This chain connects TRBV6-5 to TRBJ2-5; either TRBD1 or TRBD2 may fit D (5 bases each). The CDR3 contains 12 residues. From germline, CDR1 is MNHEY and CDR2 SVGAGI. Trimming took 6 bases from V and 5 from J, leaving 10 bases between them. CDR3 residues: CASRGPAETQYF. The DNA for the CDR3 is TGTGCCAGCAGGGGACCAGCGGAGACCCAGTACTTC.

This clone was found once. The chain carries TRBV7-2 and TRBJ1-2; 8 positions match TRBD1. This CDR3 comprises 15 residues. The germline V gene has CDR1 SGHTA and CDR2 FQGNSA. V was clipped by 4 bases and J by 5 bases; unmatched bases: 9. This CDR3 is CASSSWTGRGYGYTF. In nucleotides, the CDR3 is TGTGCCAGCAGCTCTTGGACAGGGAGGGGGTATGGCTACACCTTC.

The chain uses TRBV4-1 and TRBJ1-2; D unresolved. V dropped 3 bases and J dropped 2 bases, with 10 bases sitting between them. Germline CDR1 MGHRA, CDR2 YSYEKL. The CDR3 sequence is 14 residues long. CDR3 in amino acids: CASSHSGRNYGYTF. The CDR3, as DNA: TGCGCCAGCAGCCACAGCGGACGGAACTATGGCTACACCTTC.

The chain carries TRBV7-9 and TRBJ2-2, with unresolved D. Looked up from germline, CDR1 is SEHNR and CDR2 is FQNEAQ (reference sequence). CDR3 size: 14 residues. Trimming left V 0 bases short and J 1 base short, with 3 bases between. The DNA for the CDR3 is TGTGCCAGCAGCTTAGCGCAGAACACCGGGGAGCTGTTTTTT. This encodes CASSLAQNTGELFF.

The CDR3 DNA reads TGTGCCAGCAGTTTTAGGCGACTAACAGGGGGAGAGACCCAGTACTTC. This encodes CASSFRRLTGGETQYF. The V call is TRBV11-2, the J call TRBJ2-5; 8 bases match TRBD1. Germline V gene lookup returns CDR1 SGHAT and CDR2 FQNNGV. Trimming at V came to 6 bases and at J to 4 bases, leaving 13 bases not matched to a gene. This CDR3 contains 16 residues.

V gene TRBV27 combines with J gene TRBJ2-1; 9 bases fit TRBD1. The junction had 8 bases not matched to a gene; V was cut back by 6 bases and J by 8 bases. The length of the CDR3 is 14 residues. Per germline, CDR1 MNHEY and CDR2 SMNVEV (reference sequence). CDR3 in amino acids: CASRIQGARDEQFF. The CDR3, as DNA: TGTGCCAGCAGAATACAGGGGGCAAGGGATGAGCAGTTCTTC.